This T cell receptor beta chain was captured by sequencing in a study of tumor-infiltrating lymphocytes in primary liver carcinoma. Across the study: The patients included men and women who were aged 30 to 69 years. Read depth, roughly 3.5 to 8 million productive TCRbeta reads, did not differ significantly between tissues. Study-level results: Tumor tissue displayed a significantly greater top-250-clone fraction than blood (p = 0.039). Representation across all five tumor regions was limited to only about 7-24% of top clones.

A primer matching the constant region was used to make TCR beta cDNA from around 550 ng of total RNA. For TCR beta, libraries were produced by three nested multiplex PCR rounds using slightly modified ARM-PCR. Primers for the first two PCR rounds were TRBV1-TRBV30 forward primers and a C-beta reverse primer (around 10 cycles per round). MiXCR was run by TCRdb on the multiplex PCR reads, yielding one entry per CDR3 protein. Here the sample spans roughly 80,000 distinct CDR3 sequences, roughly two thirds being singletons. The CDR3 extends over 12 amino acids. Germline lookup yields CDR1 SQVTM and CDR2 ANQGSEA. V was pared by 8 bases and J by 1 base, with 12 bases between. The source material, roughly 18-30 mg of unsorted bulk tissue, was used to co-extract RNA and DNA. In the case of this clonotype: Its antigen is unidentified.

The clonotype comes from a woman in her sixties with primary liver carcinoma and hepatitis B virus infection. The sequenced sample was liver tumor tissue from sampling region 4. As for subset: tumor region T4, right-lateral pole. The rearrangement uses TRBV29-1 and TRBJ2-7, with D possibly being TRBD1 (5 bases). In DNA, the CDR3 is TGCAGCATTGCCTCAGGGTCCTACGAGCAGTACTTC. Translated: CSIASGSYEQYF.